The TCR beta chain described here comes from a study of CXCR3-negative and CXCR3-positive naive CD8 T cells. Whole-study results and caveats: Naive cells positive for CXCR3 carried more hydrophobic TRB CDR3s than CXCR3-negative ones. Memory cells differed in TRBV-TRBJ usage, but naive CXCR3-negative and CXCR3-positive cells had similar usage.

This CDR3 comprises 12 residues. Germline lookup yields CDR1 SGHRS and CDR2 YFSETQ. Each CD8+ T cell subset was flow-sorted in triplicate. Every sort contained about 310,000 cells. Definition of naive CD8+ T cells rested on a CD45RO-CCR7+CD27+CD95- profile. About this clonotype: Its antigen is unknown.

Carrying UMI labels, the TRB cDNA libraries were prepared through 5' RACE. TCRdb processed the 5' RACE reads again and assigns one entry to each CDR3 protein, with no DNA. Its listing shows approximately 100,000 distinct CDR3 sequences. The source of this sequence is a human donor in good health. Some clones in this sample may be carry-over from other donors' samples. This chain uses TRBV5-1 with TRBJ2-7. Sequencing was carried out using naive CXCR3+ CD8+ T cells from blood. Subset of the sample: CD45RO-CCR7+CD27+CD95- naive CD8+ T cells expressing CXCR3 (TNR3+). CDR3: CASSLVGNEQYF.